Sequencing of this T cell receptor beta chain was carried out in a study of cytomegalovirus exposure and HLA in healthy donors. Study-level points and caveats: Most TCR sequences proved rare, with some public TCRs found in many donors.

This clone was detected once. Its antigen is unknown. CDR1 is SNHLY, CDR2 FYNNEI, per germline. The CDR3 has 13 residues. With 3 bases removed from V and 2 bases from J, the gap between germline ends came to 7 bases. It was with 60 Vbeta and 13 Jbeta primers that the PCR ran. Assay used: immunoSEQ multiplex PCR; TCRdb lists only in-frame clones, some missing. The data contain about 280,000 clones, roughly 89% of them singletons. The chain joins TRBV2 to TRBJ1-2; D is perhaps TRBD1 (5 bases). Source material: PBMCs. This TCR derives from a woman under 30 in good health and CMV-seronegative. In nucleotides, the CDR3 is TGTGCCAGCAGTGAGAACAGGAACTATGGCTACACCTTC. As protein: CASSENRNYGYTF. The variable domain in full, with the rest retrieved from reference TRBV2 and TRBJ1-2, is EPEVTQTPSHQVTQMGQEVILRCVPISNHLYFYWYRQILGQKVEFLVSFYNNEISEKSEIFDDQFSVERPDGSNFTLKIRSTKLEDSAMYFCASSENRNYGYTFGSGTRLTVV.